Below, 24 T cell receptor beta chains from the same sample are listed, as sequenced in a study of T cell responses to AZD1222 COVID-19 vaccine. Here immunoSEQ multiplex PCR was the method, and the copy in TCRdb shows in-frame clones only, minus some. The table shows approximately 120,000 clones, with around nine tenths occurring only once. Sample: peripheral blood, taken on day 0 of AZD1222 vaccination. The receptor source for this set is an adult in good health.

The chain has TRBV5-1 and TRBJ1-2; D is unclear. There are 14 residues in the CDR3. From germline, CDR1 is SGHRS and CDR2 YFSETQ. The V end lost 3 bases, the J end lost 4 bases, and 13 bases lay between the germline ends. CDR3: CASSSGFGVYGYTF. The CDR3 DNA sequence: TGCGCCAGCAGCTCGGGGTTTGGGGTCTATGGCTACACCTTC.

This clone is a singleton in its sample. The chain is built from TRBV24-1 and TRBJ1-5; perhaps TRBD1 as D (5 bases). The V end was cut by 6 bases, the J end by 3 bases, with 8 bases between. Germline loops: CDR1 KGHDR, CDR2 SFDVKD. CDR3 size: 13 residues. CDR3 region: CATSRGLNQPQHF. CDR3 nucleotide sequence: TGTGCCACCAGTAGGGGACTCAATCAGCCCCAGCATTTT.

The CDR3 nucleotides are TGTGCCAGCTCACTGAAGGGCCAGCCCCAGCATTTT. Protein: CASSLKGQPQHF. The V gene is TRBV18, the J gene TRBJ1-5; D is undetermined. This CDR3 is built from 12 residues. Germline V CDR1 and CDR2: KGHSH, LQKENI. V was cut by 4 bases and J by 7 bases, with 8 bases left in between.

The chain is built from TRBV27 and TRBJ2-5; TRBD2 aligns across 11 bases. Trimming cost V 6 bases and J 2 bases; bases outside gene matches: 11. The CDR3 has 17 amino acids. Germline V lookup: CDR1 MNHEY, CDR2 SMNVEV (reference sequence). The CDR3 sequence is CASSPTSGRIGQETQYF. CDR3 DNA: TGTGCCAGCAGCCCAACTAGCGGGAGAATTGGGCAAGAGACCCAGTACTTC.

V is TRBV3-1 (or the pseudogene TRBV3-2) and J is TRBJ1-6; 10 bases match TRBD1. The CDR3 is made up of 17 amino acids. The V segment lost 1 base and the J segment 6 bases; nucleotides outside the gene matches: 6. Germline-derived CDR1 and CDR2 are LGHDT and YNNKEL (reference sequence). CDR3 amino acids: CASSQGQGALLNSPLHF. Here the CDR3 DNA reads TGTGCCAGCAGCCAAGGACAGGGGGCTTTACTTAATTCACCCCTCCACTTT.

The chain joins TRBV19 to TRBJ2-7, with D perhaps assigned TRBD1 or TRBD2 (5 bases each). Per the germline V gene, CDR1 is LNHDA and CDR2 is SQIVND (reference sequence). Trimming stripped 1 base from V and 4 bases from J, with 8 bases between. The CDR3 contains 13 residues. CDR3 coding DNA: TGTGCCAGTAGTATAGGGGACGGTTACGAGCAGTACTTC. Translated: CASSIGDGYEQYF.

The chain is built from TRBV5-4 and TRBJ2-7; a possible D gene is TRBD1 (5 bases). Trimming pared 2 bases from V and 0 bases from J, leaving 12 bases between. Germline lookup yields CDR1 SGHNT and CDR2 YYREEE (reference sequence). The CDR3 covers 15 residues. CDR3 protein: CASSLKQGNSYEQYF. The DNA for the CDR3 is TGTGCCAGCAGCTTAAAGCAGGGTAACTCCTACGAGCAGTACTTC.

For this clone: Sequence at one end of the junction differs from germline and may be a read error. The chain links TRBV7-2 to TRBJ1-2; weak D call: TRBD1 (5 bases). Germline V gene lookup returns CDR1 SGHTA and CDR2 FQGNSA. This CDR3 spans 12 amino acids. DNA for the CDR3: TGTGCCAGCAGCTACCTTCCGGGACTCGAATACTTC. The encoded protein is CASSYLPGLEYF.

There are a few counts of this clone. The J gene is TRBJ1-1, the V gene TRBV19; TRBD1 is a possible D gene (5 bases). This CDR3 is built from 16 residues. Germline V gene data show CDR1 as LNHDA and CDR2 as SQIVND (reference sequence). The ends were cut back, 3 bases at V and 0 bases at J, with 14 bases in the middle. CDR3 coding DNA: TGTGCCAGTAGTATTGGAGTGGGGCGGGTGAACACTGAAGCTTTCTTT. It is translated as CASSIGVGRVNTEAFF.

This clone has a handful of counts. V gene TRBV27 combines with J gene TRBJ1-5; 8 bases are a match to TRBD1. J was trimmed by 0 bases and V by 7 bases; bases with no gene match: 5. Germline CDR1 reads MNHEY; CDR2 reads SMNVEV (reference sequence). This CDR3 has 15 residues. CDR3 in amino acids: CASTDRGYSNQPQHF. The CDR3 DNA sequence: TGTGCCAGCACAGACAGGGGTTATAGCAATCAGCCCCAGCATTTT.

V gene TRBV15 combines with J gene TRBJ2-6; no clear D. Trimming pared 3 bases from V and 4 bases from J, leaving 13 bases between. The CDR3 contains 16 residues. The germline CDR1 and CDR2 sequences are LNHNV and YYDKDF (reference sequence). Written as DNA, the CDR3 is TGTGCCACCAGCAGCGACCCGACTGGAGGGGCCAACGTCCTGACTTTC. The encoded protein is CATSSDPTGGANVLTF.

The chain joins TRBV27 to TRBJ1-2, with 10 positions matching TRBD1. The CDR3 contains 16 residues. V gave up 1 base and J gave up 0 bases; unmatched junction bases: 2. Germline assignment: CDR1 MNHEY and CDR2 SMNVEV (reference sequence). CDR3 bases: TGTGCCAGCAGTTTATGGGGGACAGGGGCTAACTATGGCTACACCTTC. This sequence encodes CASSLWGTGANYGYTF.

The CDR3 here is CASSKGRENYEQYF. The CDR3 DNA reads TGTGCCAGTAGTAAGGGACGGGAGAATTACGAGCAGTACTTC. The V call is TRBV19, the J call TRBJ2-7, with a tentative D call TRBD2 (6 bases). V gave up 4 bases and J gave up 4 bases, with 14 bases separating them. Germline loops: CDR1 LNHDA, CDR2 SQIVND (reference sequence). This CDR3 has 14 residues.

The V and J genes are TRBV2 and TRBJ2-6; 9 bases match TRBD1. The CDR3 is 17 residues long. The V gene end was trimmed by 6 bases and the J gene end by 2 bases; junction bases not matched to a gene: 8. Per germline, CDR1 SNHLY and CDR2 FYNNEI. The CDR3 DNA follows: TGTGCCAGCAGCAGCGACAGGGGGGGAGCTGGGGCCAACGTCCTGACTTTC. This codes for CASSSDRGGAGANVLTF.

This clone came up a few times. The chain couples TRBV2 to TRBJ2-4; 14 bases map to TRBD2. CDR3 length: 17 residues. V dropped 7 bases and J dropped 7; count of bases not matched to a gene: 12. The germline V gene encodes CDR1 SNHLY and CDR2 FYNNEI. In DNA form, the CDR3 reads TGTGCCAGCAAAGGACTAGCGGGAGGAGTCGGGGTTAACATTCAGTACTTC. This encodes CASKGLAGGVGVNIQYF.

The chain carries TRBV7-2 and TRBJ2-7; possible D gene TRBD2, 6 bases. The germline V and J ends were trimmed by 5 bases and 3 bases, with 11 bases remaining between them. The CDR3 totals 13 residues. Per germline, CDR1 SGHTA and CDR2 FQGNSA. CDR3 in amino acids: CASSHQTSYEQYF. In DNA, the CDR3 is TGTGCCAGCAGCCACCAGACTAGCTACGAGCAGTACTTC. Complete variable domain (other parts from reference TRBV7-2 and TRBJ2-7): GAGVSQSPSNKVTEKGKDVELRCDPISGHTALYWYRQSLGQGLEFLIYFQGNSAPDKSGLPSDRFSAERTGGSVSTLTIQRTQQEDSAVYLCASSHQTSYEQYFGPGTRLTVT.

The V call is TRBV20-1, the J call TRBJ1-1; D remains unclear. V was clipped by 3 bases and J by 11 bases, with 13 bases between them. Germline CDR1 is DFQATT and CDR2 is SNEGSKA (reference sequence). CDR3 size: 11 residues. The DNA of the CDR3 is TGCAGTGCTAGGCGGAGCCAGGAGGCTTTCTTT. Its translation: CSARRSQEAFF.

The V and J genes are TRBV29-1 and TRBJ2-4, with D perhaps being TRBD1 or TRBD2 (7 bases each). Trimming pared 2 bases from V and 7 bases from J, leaving 18 bases between. Germline values: CDR1 SQVTM, CDR2 ANQGSEA. The CDR3 spans 15 residues. The CDR3 loop is CSVELAAGGGNIQYF. The CDR3 bases are TGCAGCGTTGAACTAGCGGCAGGGGGTGGGAACATTCAGTACTTC.

V and J are TRBV5-4 and TRBJ2-7, with 13 bases fitting TRBD2. Germline V gene data show CDR1 as SGHNT and CDR2 as YYREEE (reference sequence). After removal of 1 base from V and 6 bases from J, the junction contained 4 bases not matched to a gene. The CDR3 extends over 15 amino acids. DNA of the CDR3: TGTGCCAGCAGCTTGACTAGCGGGGGGGCCGTCGAGCAGTACTTC. This encodes CASSLTSGGAVEQYF.

The chain recombines TRBV25-1 with TRBJ1-1, with a possible D match to TRBD1 (6 bases). V was shortened by 3 bases and J by 10 bases, with 12 bases between the two germline ends. This CDR3 contains 12 residues. Germline loops: CDR1 MGHDK, CDR2 SYGVNS. In nucleotides, the CDR3 is TGTGCCAGCAGTGAGTCTACCAGGGGAGCTTTCTTT. Residues: CASSESTRGAFF.

This chain connects TRBV9 to TRBJ2-1; no firm D call. CDR1 is SGDLS, CDR2 YYNGEE, per germline. V was shortened by 3 bases and J by 11 bases, with 12 bases between the two germline ends. The CDR3 sequence is 12 residues long. DNA for the CDR3: TGTGCCAGCAGCGAGGAAGAAACCCAGCAGTTCTTC. This gives the protein CASSEEETQQFF.

This chain links TRBV30 with TRBJ1-5; D call uncertain. Per germline, CDR1 GTSNPN and CDR2 SVGIG (reference sequence). The CDR3 consists of 14 residues. V lost 4 bases and J 9 bases, leaving 19 bases between the germline ends. The CDR3 sequence is CAWKTGLPFAPQHF. CDR3 nucleotide sequence: TGTGCCTGGAAAACGGGCCTACCGTTCGCGCCCCAGCATTTT.

The rearrangement uses TRBV27 and TRBJ1-4; D not resolved. The V end lost 6 bases, the J end lost 7 bases, and 12 bases lay between the germline ends. The CDR3 length is 13 residues. CDR1 and CDR2 (germline): MNHEY, SMNVEV (reference sequence). CDR3 nucleotide sequence: TGTGCCAGCAGCCCCGGGAGCGGTGAAAAACTGTTTTTT. Translated, it gives CASSPGSGEKLFF.

The chain employs TRBV3-1 (or the pseudogene TRBV3-2) and TRBJ2-5; 8 bases map to TRBD1. After removal of 6 bases from V and 5 bases from J, the junction contained 11 bases not matched to a gene. The CDR3 loop spans 15 amino acids. The V gene's germline CDR1 is LGHDT and CDR2 YNNKEL (reference sequence). CDR3 residues: CASSPSRGLWETQYF. The CDR3 DNA follows: TGTGCCAGCAGTCCTTCCAGGGGGCTTTGGGAGACCCAGTACTTC.